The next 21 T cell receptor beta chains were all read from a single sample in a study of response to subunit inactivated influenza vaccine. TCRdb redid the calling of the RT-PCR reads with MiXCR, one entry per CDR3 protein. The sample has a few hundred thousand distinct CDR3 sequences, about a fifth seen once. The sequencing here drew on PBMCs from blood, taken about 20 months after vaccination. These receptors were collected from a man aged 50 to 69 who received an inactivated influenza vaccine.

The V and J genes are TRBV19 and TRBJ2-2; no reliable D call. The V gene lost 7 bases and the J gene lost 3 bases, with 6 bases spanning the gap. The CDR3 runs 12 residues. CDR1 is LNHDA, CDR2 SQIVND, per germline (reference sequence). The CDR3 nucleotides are TGTGCCAGTAACGGGTACACCGGGGAGCTGTTTTTT. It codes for CASNGYTGELFF.

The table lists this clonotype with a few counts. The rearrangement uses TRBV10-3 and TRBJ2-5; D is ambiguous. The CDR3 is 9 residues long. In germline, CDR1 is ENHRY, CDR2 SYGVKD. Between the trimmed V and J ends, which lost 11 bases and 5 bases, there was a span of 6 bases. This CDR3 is CAPTETQYF. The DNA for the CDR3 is TGTGCCCCTACGGAGACCCAGTACTTC.

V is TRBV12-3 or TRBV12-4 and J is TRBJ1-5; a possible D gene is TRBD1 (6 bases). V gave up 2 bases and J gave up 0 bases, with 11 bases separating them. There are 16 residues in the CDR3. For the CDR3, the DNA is TGTGCCAGCAGTTTACAGACAGGAGATAGCAATCAGCCCCAGCATTTT. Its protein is CASSLQTGDSNQPQHF.

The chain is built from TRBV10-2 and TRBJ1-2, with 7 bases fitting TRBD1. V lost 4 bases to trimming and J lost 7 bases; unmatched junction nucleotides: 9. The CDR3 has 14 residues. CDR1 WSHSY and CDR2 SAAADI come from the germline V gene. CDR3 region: CASSGGGVKSGYTF. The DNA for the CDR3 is TGCGCCAGCAGTGGAGGGGGCGTAAAGTCTGGCTACACCTTC.

CDR3 sequence reads: CSARDRSQGKPEQYF. The CDR3 region has the DNA TGCAGTGCTAGAGATCGGAGTCAGGGAAAACCCGAGCAGTACTTC. The chain links TRBV20-1 to TRBJ2-7, with D possibly TRBD1 on 5 matching bases. The ends were cut back, 0 bases at V and 6 bases at J, with 18 bases in the middle. The V gene's germline CDR1 is DFQATT and CDR2 SNEGSKA (reference sequence). The CDR3 covers 15 residues.

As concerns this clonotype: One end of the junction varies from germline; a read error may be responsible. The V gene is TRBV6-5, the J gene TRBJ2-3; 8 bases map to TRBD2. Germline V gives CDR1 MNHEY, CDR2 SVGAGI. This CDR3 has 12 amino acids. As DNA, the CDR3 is TGTGCCAGCAGTTACGCAGGCGAGCGGGAGCATTTT. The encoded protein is CASSYAGEREHF.

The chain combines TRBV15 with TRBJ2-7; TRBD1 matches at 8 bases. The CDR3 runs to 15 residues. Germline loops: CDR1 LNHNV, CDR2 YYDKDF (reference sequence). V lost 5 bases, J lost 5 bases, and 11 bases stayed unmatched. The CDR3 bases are TGTGCCACCAGCCGTCGGACAGGGTTTTTTAACGAGCAGTACTTC. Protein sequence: CATSRRTGFFNEQYF.

This CDR3 reads CASSLRVDRNEQFF. Written as DNA, the CDR3 is TGCGCCAGCAGCTTGAGGGTAGACCGAAATGAGCAGTTCTTC. The chain uses TRBV5-1 and TRBJ2-1; D is undetermined. The CDR3 runs 14 residues. V was pared by 1 base and J by 7 bases, with 12 bases between. The germline V gene encodes CDR1 SGHRS and CDR2 YFSETQ.

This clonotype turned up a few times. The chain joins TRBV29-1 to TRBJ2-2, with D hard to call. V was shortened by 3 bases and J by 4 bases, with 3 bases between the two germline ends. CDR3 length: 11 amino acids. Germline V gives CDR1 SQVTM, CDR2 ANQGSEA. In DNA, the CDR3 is TGCAGCGTTGAGGCCACCGGGGAGCTGTTTTTT. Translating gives CSVEATGELFF.

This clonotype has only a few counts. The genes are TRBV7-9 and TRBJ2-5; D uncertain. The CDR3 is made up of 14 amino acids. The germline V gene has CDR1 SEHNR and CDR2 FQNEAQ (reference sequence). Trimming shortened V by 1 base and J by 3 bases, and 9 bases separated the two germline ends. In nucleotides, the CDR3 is TGTGCCAGCAGCTTAGTACTCCCCGAAGAGACCCAGTACTTC. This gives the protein CASSLVLPEETQYF.

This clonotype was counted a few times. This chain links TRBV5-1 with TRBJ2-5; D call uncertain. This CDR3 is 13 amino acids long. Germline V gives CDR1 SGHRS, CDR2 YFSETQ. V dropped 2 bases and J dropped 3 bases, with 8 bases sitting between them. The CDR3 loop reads CASSFLEKETQYF. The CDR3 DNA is TGCGCCAGCAGCTTCTTAGAAAAAGAGACCCAGTACTTC.

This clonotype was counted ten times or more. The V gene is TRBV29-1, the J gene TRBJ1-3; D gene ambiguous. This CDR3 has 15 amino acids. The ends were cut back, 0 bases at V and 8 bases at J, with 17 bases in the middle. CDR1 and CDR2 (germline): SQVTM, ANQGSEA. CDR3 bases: TGCAGCGTTGAAGACGGGGAGTCGGTTAGGGACACCATATATTTT. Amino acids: CSVEDGESVRDTIYF.

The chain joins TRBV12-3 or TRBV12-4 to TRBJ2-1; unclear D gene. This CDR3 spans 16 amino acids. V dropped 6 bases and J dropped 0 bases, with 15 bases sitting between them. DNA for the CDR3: TGTGCCAGCAGCCGAACCTCACCTAGCTCCTACAATGAGCAGTTCTTC. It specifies CASSRTSPSSYNEQFF.

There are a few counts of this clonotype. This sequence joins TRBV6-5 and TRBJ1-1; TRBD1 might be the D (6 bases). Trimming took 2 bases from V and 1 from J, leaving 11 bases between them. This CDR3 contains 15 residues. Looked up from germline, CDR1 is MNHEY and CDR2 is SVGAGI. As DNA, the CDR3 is TGTGCCAGCAGTTACAGGCCACAGGGGAACACTGAAGCTTTCTTT. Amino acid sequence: CASSYRPQGNTEAFF.

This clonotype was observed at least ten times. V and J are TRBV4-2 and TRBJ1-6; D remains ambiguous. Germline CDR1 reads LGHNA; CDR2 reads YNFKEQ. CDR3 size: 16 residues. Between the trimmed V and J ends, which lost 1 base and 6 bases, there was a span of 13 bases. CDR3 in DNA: TGTGCCAGCAGCCAAGCTGCTACAGCGATTAATTCACCCCTCCACTTT. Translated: CASSQAATAINSPLHF.

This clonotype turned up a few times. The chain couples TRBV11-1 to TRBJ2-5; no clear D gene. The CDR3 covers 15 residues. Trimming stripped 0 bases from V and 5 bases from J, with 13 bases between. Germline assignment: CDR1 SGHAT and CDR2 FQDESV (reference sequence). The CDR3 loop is CASSLAYGDGETQYF. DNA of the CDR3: TGTGCCAGCAGCTTAGCTTACGGCGACGGGGAGACCCAGTACTTC.

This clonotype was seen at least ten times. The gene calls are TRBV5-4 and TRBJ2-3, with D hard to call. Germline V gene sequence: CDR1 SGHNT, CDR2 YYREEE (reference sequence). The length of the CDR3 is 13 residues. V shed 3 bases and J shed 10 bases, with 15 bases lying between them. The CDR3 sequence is CASSSSLTDAQYF. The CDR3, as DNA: TGTGCCAGCAGCTCCTCCCTGACGGATGCGCAGTATTTT.

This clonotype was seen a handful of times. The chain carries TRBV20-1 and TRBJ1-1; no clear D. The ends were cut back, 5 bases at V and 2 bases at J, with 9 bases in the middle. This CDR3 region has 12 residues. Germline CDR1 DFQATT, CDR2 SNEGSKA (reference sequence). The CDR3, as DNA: TGCAGTGCTGGCAGGCCAAACACTGAAGCTTTCTTT. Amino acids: CSAGRPNTEAFF.

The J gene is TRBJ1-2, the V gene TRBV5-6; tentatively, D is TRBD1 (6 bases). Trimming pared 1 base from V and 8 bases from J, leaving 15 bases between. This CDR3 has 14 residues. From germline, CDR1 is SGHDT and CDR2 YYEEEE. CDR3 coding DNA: TGTGCCAGCAGCTTGAGACGGGGGCTGAGCGGCTACACCTTC. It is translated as CASSLRRGLSGYTF.

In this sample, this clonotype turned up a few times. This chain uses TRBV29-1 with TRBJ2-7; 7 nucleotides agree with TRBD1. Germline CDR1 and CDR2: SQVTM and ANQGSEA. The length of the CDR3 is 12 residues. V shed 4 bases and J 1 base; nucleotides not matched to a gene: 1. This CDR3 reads CSVATGSYEQYF. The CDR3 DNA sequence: TGCAGCGTTGCGACAGGGTCCTACGAGCAGTACTTC.

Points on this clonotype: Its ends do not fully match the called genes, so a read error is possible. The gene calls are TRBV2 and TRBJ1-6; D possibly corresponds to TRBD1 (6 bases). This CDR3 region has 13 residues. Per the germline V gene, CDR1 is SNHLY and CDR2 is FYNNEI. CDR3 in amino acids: CASSLTPGTPNRF. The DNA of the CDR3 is TGTGCCAGCAGTCTTACCCCCGGGACACCGAATCGCTTT.